Below, 22 T cell receptor beta chains from the same sample are listed, as sequenced in a study of blood T cell repertoires in COVID-19. This table comes from immunoSEQ multiplex PCR, and its TCRdb copy is limited to in-frame clones, with some not included. Of about 89,000 clones listed, just under 80% are singletons. Sequenced material: peripheral blood. Receptors were obtained from a man aged 70-80 years with COVID-19, enrolled during active disease.

The chain joins TRBV28 to TRBJ2-1, with TRBD2 identical over 9 bases. The CDR3 contains 14 residues. The trim removed 7 bases at V and 8 bases at J, leaving 9 bases unmatched. Germline values: CDR1 MDHEN, CDR2 SYDVKM. The CDR3 nucleotides read TGTGCCAGCAAACCCGGGACTAGCCAGGATGAGCAGTTCTTC. As protein: CASKPGTSQDEQFF.

This clone showed up many times. The rearrangement uses TRBV6-2 or TRBV6-3 and TRBJ2-2; 11 nucleotides line up with TRBD2. The CDR3 sequence is 17 residues long. CDR1 and CDR2 from the germline V gene are MNHEY and SVGEGT. The junction had 6 bases not matched to a gene; V was cut back by 3 bases and J by 3 bases. The CDR3 reads CASSYPELAGDTGELFF. The CDR3 coding sequence is TGTGCCAGCAGTTATCCGGAACTAGCGGGAGACACCGGGGAGCTGTTTTTT.

V usage is TRBV9 and J usage is TRBJ1-4; D is perhaps TRBD1 (5 bases). Trimming removed 4 bases at V and 5 bases at J, with 15 bases between. CDR1 is SGDLS and CDR2 is YYNGEE in the germline V gene. CDR3 length: 15 amino acids. In nucleotides, the CDR3 is TGTGCCAGCAGCCTCGATAGGGGTGGAAATGAAAAACTGTTTTTT. Translated: CASSLDRGGNEKLFF.

The chain links TRBV3-1 (or the pseudogene TRBV3-2) to TRBJ2-7, with 10 bases identical to TRBD1. CDR1 and CDR2 from the germline V gene are LGHDT and YNNKEL (reference sequence). This CDR3 contains 15 residues. The V gene end was trimmed by 5 bases and the J gene end by 6 bases; junction bases not matched to a gene: 10. This CDR3 reads CASSSGTGEKGEQYF. The CDR3 coding sequence is TGTGCCAGCAGCTCCGGGACAGGGGAGAAAGGCGAGCAGTACTTC.

V gene TRBV13 combines with J gene TRBJ1-2, with a possible D match to TRBD1 (6 bases). Trimming removed 5 bases from V and 7 bases from J, with 23 bases in between. Germline values: CDR1 PRHDT, CDR2 FYEKMQ (reference sequence). CDR3 size: 16 residues. The CDR3 spells CASSRGLRDTRGGYTF. In DNA form, the CDR3 reads TGTGCCAGCAGCCGAGGCCTCCGGGACACAAGGGGTGGCTACACCTTC.

The chain links TRBV7-2 to TRBJ1-3; TRBD1 might be the D (6 bases). Germline V gives CDR1 SGHTA, CDR2 FQGNSA. The CDR3 has 18 amino acids. V gave up 1 base and J gave up 0 bases, with 16 bases separating them. The CDR3 protein is CASSLDGSGVFSGNTIYF. CDR3 DNA sequence: TGTGCCAGCAGCTTAGATGGTTCAGGGGTCTTCTCTGGAAACACCATATATTTT.

The rearrangement uses TRBV6-5 and TRBJ1-1; D is possibly TRBD1 (5 bases). There are 14 residues in the CDR3. V dropped 2 bases and J dropped 4 bases, with 11 bases sitting between them. CDR1 MNHEY and CDR2 SVGAGI come from the germline V gene. This chain's CDR3 is CASSYGGGLTEAFF. Here the CDR3 DNA reads TGTGCCAGCAGTTACGGGGGAGGGCTCACTGAAGCTTTCTTT.

There are a few counts of this clone. The chain is built from TRBV4-1 and TRBJ2-3; 8 bases agree with TRBD1. Looked up from germline, CDR1 is MGHRA and CDR2 is YSYEKL. After removal of 1 base from V and 6 bases from J, the junction contained 9 bases not matched to a gene. This CDR3 has 16 amino acids. The CDR3 loop is CASSQGVTGAGDTQYF. In DNA form, the CDR3 reads TGCGCCAGCAGCCAAGGGGTGACAGGGGCGGGCGATACGCAGTATTTT.

The rearrangement joins TRBV19 to TRBJ1-2, with a weak D call TRBD1 (6 bases). Trimming removed 10 bases at V and 0 bases at J, with 21 bases between. From germline, CDR1 is LNHDA and CDR2 SQIVND (reference sequence). This CDR3 has 16 amino acids. The CDR3 DNA follows: TGTGCCACATTCGGGCAGGACAGAGCATCTAACTATGGCTACACCTTC. This encodes CATFGQDRASNYGYTF.

V and J are TRBV28 and TRBJ2-7; D possibly corresponds to TRBD1 (6 bases). Germline CDR1 MDHEN, CDR2 SYDVKM. V lost 5 bases, J lost 4 bases, and 21 bases lay in between. The CDR3 runs to 16 residues. CDR3 bases: TGTGCCAGCAGTATTGGGGCGTCAGGGGTGGGGTACGAGCAGTACTTC. The encoded protein is CASSIGASGVGYEQYF.

The V gene is TRBV3-1 (or the pseudogene TRBV3-2), the J gene TRBJ2-1; 9 bases align to TRBD2. Germline trimming cut 6 bases from V and 5 bases from J; bases unmatched to any gene: 2. From germline, CDR1 is LGHDT and CDR2 YNNKEL (reference sequence). The CDR3 covers 13 residues. The DNA of the CDR3 is TGTGCCAGCAGTGCTAGCGGGAACAATGAGCAGTTCTTC. Translated, it gives CASSASGNNEQFF.

Only a few counts were recorded for this clone. CDR3 amino acids: CASRTSGSYEQYF. The CDR3 DNA is TGTGCCAGCAGGACTAGCGGGAGCTACGAGCAGTACTTC. J is TRBJ2-7 and V is TRBV28; 12 bases match TRBD2. The CDR3 has 13 residues. Germline loops: CDR1 MDHEN, CDR2 SYDVKM. V lost 6 bases and J lost 3; bases outside the gene matches: 0.

The gene calls are TRBV9 and TRBJ2-7, with a tentative D call TRBD2 (5 bases). With 0 bases removed from V and 0 bases from J, the gap between germline ends came to 10 bases. The CDR3 covers 15 residues. From germline, CDR1 is SGDLS and CDR2 YYNGEE. CDR3 residues: CASSVGLAYSYEQYF. In DNA form, the CDR3 reads TGTGCCAGCAGCGTAGGGCTAGCTTACTCCTACGAGCAGTACTTC.

This sequence joins TRBV7-2 and TRBJ2-7, with D possibly TRBD1 on 6 matching bases. The germline V gene has CDR1 SGHTA and CDR2 FQGNSA. This CDR3 contains 17 residues. Trimming removed 5 bases at V and 0 bases at J, with 20 bases between. CDR3 residues: CASSGRTPTGSSYEQYF. The CDR3 bases are TGTGCCAGCAGCGGCAGAACCCCGACAGGTTCCTCCTACGAGCAGTACTTC.

V gene TRBV28 combines with J gene TRBJ2-1; 7 bases are a match to TRBD1. Germline V gene sequence: CDR1 MDHEN, CDR2 SYDVKM. This CDR3 contains 16 residues. V shed 4 bases and J 3 bases; nucleotides not matched to a gene: 9. The CDR3 is CASSSATGTVYNEQFF. The CDR3 DNA is TGTGCCAGCAGTTCAGCCACCGGGACAGTCTACAATGAGCAGTTCTTC.

The chain carries TRBV6-2 or TRBV6-3 and TRBJ2-3, with 10 bases fitting TRBD2. The CDR3 runs to 16 residues. Germline CDR1 MNHEY, CDR2 SVGEGT. The ends lost 6 bases at V and 7 bases at J; junction bases unmatched: 13. CDR3 in DNA: TGTGCCAGCAGCCACTTCTCTAGCGGGAGAGTATATACGCAGTATTTT. It is translated as CASSHFSSGRVYTQYF.

J is TRBJ2-2 and V is TRBV15; 10 bases align to TRBD1. The CDR3 length is 16 residues. Germline CDR1 reads LNHNV; CDR2 reads YYDKDF (reference sequence). V trimming: 0 bases; J trimming: 4 bases; junction bases outside the gene matches: 2. Written as DNA, the CDR3 is TGTGCCACCAGCAGAGAAGGGACAGGGGTCACCGGGGAGCTGTTTTTT. This encodes CATSREGTGVTGELFF. Complete variable domain (other parts from reference TRBV15 and TRBJ2-2): DAMVIQNPRYQVTQFGKPVTLSCSQTLNHNVMYWYQQKSSQAPKLLFHYYDKDFNNEADTPDNFQSRRPNTSFCFLDIRSPGLGDTAMYLCATSREGTGVTGELFFGEGSRLTVL.

The CDR3 sequence: CASSQDREGYGYTF. CDR3 coding DNA: TGTGCCAGCAGCCAAGACAGGGAAGGGTATGGCTACACCTTC. V and J are TRBV3-1 (or the pseudogene TRBV3-2) and TRBJ1-2, with D possibly being TRBD1 (5 bases). Germline V lookup: CDR1 LGHDT, CDR2 YNNKEL (reference sequence). Trimming took 0 bases from V and 5 from J, leaving 10 bases between them. There are 14 residues in the CDR3.

This clone has just one count. The rearrangement uses TRBV9 and TRBJ1-4, with 8 bases that match TRBD1. From germline, CDR1 is SGDLS and CDR2 YYNGEE. The CDR3 has 15 residues. V shed 2 bases, J shed 8 bases, and the junction held 8 bases outside the gene matches. The DNA of the CDR3 is TGTGCCAGCAGCGTTGGGGCAGGGGGCGGAGAAAAACTGTTTTTT. This gives the protein CASSVGAGGGEKLFF.

This clone was found once. The junction departs from the called germline gene at one end, perhaps through a read error. CDR3 nucleotides: TGTGCCAGCAGTGACTCCGGGACAGGAGAGACCCAGTACTTC. The encoded protein is CASSDSGTGETQYF. The chain links TRBV6-6 to TRBJ2-5; 8 nucleotides agree with TRBD1. Germline CDR1 is MNHNY and CDR2 is SVGAGI (reference sequence). This CDR3 comprises 14 residues.

This rearrangement joins TRBV30 to TRBJ1-1; 9 bases are a match to TRBD1. Germline V gene lookup returns CDR1 GTSNPN and CDR2 SVGIG (reference sequence). Trimming took 1 base from V and 11 from J; bases not matched to a gene: 8. This CDR3 spans 13 amino acids. CDR3 amino acids: CAWSAGQGILAFF. In DNA form, the CDR3 reads TGTGCCTGGAGTGCGGGACAGGGAATCCTCGCTTTCTTT.

This clone came up a few times. J is TRBJ1-5 and V is TRBV12-3 or TRBV12-4; D is uncertain. The CDR3 sequence is 13 residues long. V dropped 0 bases and J dropped 4 bases, with 4 bases sitting between them. The CDR3 loop is CASSLARNQPQHF. DNA for the CDR3: TGTGCCAGCAGTTTAGCGCGGAATCAGCCCCAGCATTTT.